This T cell receptor beta chain derives from a study of T cell changes during pregnancy in multiple sclerosis. Trimming removed 5 bases from V and 2 bases from J; junction bases left unmatched: 15. The germline V gene has CDR1 SGHVS and CDR2 FQNEAQ. The CDR3 spans 18 residues. Sequencing used immunoSEQ multiplex PCR; TCRdb keeps in-frame clones, though not all of them. This table holds about 12,000 clones, 70% to 90% found once. This specimen consisted of CD8+ T cells from peripheral blood mononuclear cells, obtained in the second trimester of pregnancy. The TCR originated in a female donor in good health, enrolled as a control in a pregnancy study. The V call is TRBV7-8, the J call TRBJ2-7; 10 nucleotides align to TRBD1. CDR3 nucleotide sequence: TGTGCCAGCAGCCTCCCACCGGGACAGGGGTCCCTTGCCTACGAGCAGTACTTC. Residues: CASSLPPGQGSLAYEQYF.